This TCR beta chain was sequenced in a study of T-cell memory formation after mild COVID-19. Note on this clonotype: Its specificity is not known.

MiXCR, run by TCRdb on the 5' RACE reads, gives a single entry per CDR3 protein. The sample shows approximately 100,000 distinct CDR3 sequences, 11% of them seen only once. The study, taken as a whole, reports: Clones that got smaller from day 15 to 85 had even CD4/CD8, while clones growing later tipped toward CD4+.

The TCR comes from a man younger than 35 who had mild COVID-19 (a few samples of this study predate the infection). Cell type and time point are not known. Material: PBMCs or a T cell subset sorted from them (not recorded which).

The CDR3, as DNA: TGTGCCAGCACCATGGGAGCTAGCGGTTACAATGAGCAGTTCTTC. It codes for CASTMGASGYNEQFF. The chain carries TRBV27 and TRBJ2-1; 7 nucleotides align to TRBD2. Germline V lookup: CDR1 MNHEY, CDR2 SMNVEV (reference sequence). The CDR3 loop spans 15 amino acids. J was trimmed by 4 bases and V by 7 bases; bases with no gene match: 10.